The following is a T cell receptor beta chain sequence with its context. The antigen it binds to is not known. Qualities for individual bases were not recorded, and no much larger clone is one base off. For the CD8 naive samples, CD45RO-negative cells were positively selected for CCR7, yielding a CD45RA+CCR7+ population from which TemRA cells were excluded. Donors were healthy HIV-negative adults with no recently reported acute infections or vaccinations. Every donor was a Caucasian adult residing in Nashville, Tennessee, USA. Blood was obtained by leukapheresis, after which PBMCs were separated by Ficoll-Histopaque density gradient centrifugation and cryopreserved in liquid nitrogen vapor phase. Analytical flow cytometry was used to check the purity and quantity of each magnetically sorted T cell population. From each sorted fraction, genomic DNA was isolated and quantified by UV absorbance on a Nanodrop 2000c.

This sample is drawn from a study of shared clonotypes between healthy human individuals (dated by TCRdb to 2020 to 2021). With respect to the entire study: Three men and two women, aged 18 to 49 years, made up the cohort. For each donor, CD4 naive and CD4 memory were each run on three plates, CD8 naive on two plates, and CD8 memory on one plate. Blood TCR repertoires of five healthy adults were deeply sequenced to estimate repertoire size and the extent of clonotype sharing between individuals. To increase sequencing depth and limit assay-specific biases, TCR repertoire library preparation and sequencing were carried out by different laboratories using diverse techniques. Each donor's leukapheresis produced roughly between about 0.8 and 8.9 billion PBMCs. General study outcomes and caveats: Across a handful of donors, 5% to 6% of naive CD4, approximately 3.6% of naive CD8, 2.3% of memory CD4, and approximately 0.4% of memory CD8 clonotypes were shared. Higher generation probabilities were observed for clonotypes shared by all four sorted-subset donors than for non-shared clonotypes. Estimated clonotype richness was generally larger for naive than for memory subsets. Pairwise subsampling indicated that sequencing depth was expected to affect the degree of clonotype sharing among donors. Because the study included a small number of donors, the genetic and exposure-history diversity represented was limited. Sampling was restricted to blood, and TCR repertoires in tissues likely differ from the TCR repertoires found in blood. Rarefaction of sorted-subset datasets indicated incomplete sequencing despite the large sequencing depth.

Using the deep immunoSEQ assay, TCR CDR3 regions were amplified from genomic DNA by multiplex PCR. Extracted genomic DNA from each cell subset was distributed evenly across all wells of several immunoSEQ 96-well plates, and each plate was treated as a replicate. Each replicate PCR for sorted subsets received around 200 ng genomic DNA, equal to roughly 33,000 T cell genomes. Purified libraries were measured with a Qubit 3.0 fluorometer, size-checked on a Bioanalyzer 2100, and measured again with the KAPA Library Quantification kit. Every immunoSEQ 96-well plate was sequenced on a separate single-read 150-cycle Illumina NextSeq 550 flow cell. The authors' pipeline ran thus. The immunoSEQ output contained only junctional sequences without quality scores, so filtering could not match that applied to full-length reads. Sequences were annotated with PyIR, a Python wrapper for IgBLAST v1.9, using IMGT germline references to assign V/J genes and CDR3. Any read was removed if the V/J assignment was weak (E-value above 1e-6), the CDR3 was missing, or the read contained stop codons, out-of-frame junctions, or ambiguous translated residues. V3J clonotypes were defined as sequences sharing an identical inferred V gene, J gene, and CDR3 amino acid sequence. To compute the percentage overlap between repertoires, the number of shared unique clonotypes was divided by the size of the smaller repertoire. RTK rarefaction, the Chao1 estimator, and Recon v2.1 estimates of unobserved clonotypes were used to assess repertoire richness. For all TCRbeta clonotypes obtained by the gDNA method from a few donors, generation probabilities were computed with OLGA. TCRdb limited this immuneACCESS table to in-frame rearrangements with V and J called. A share of clones is missing; checked studies link under half to unresolved V genes, and the rest is unexplained. The V and J calls and the clone size are those of that table, but D and trimming were determined from the DNA. The sample table holds almost 700,000 clones, of which 92% were seen once. The ten largest account for 24% of the sample.

The sequenced material came from naive CD8+ T cells sorted from blood. Read against the paper, the sample's cell subset or site label means: CD45RA+CCR7+. This sequence originates from a man aged 25-40 years in good health.

The DNA reads as follows: TGTGCCAGCAACCAACAGGGTGAGCCAGATACGCAGTATTTT. The resulting protein is CASNQQGEPDTQYF. The chain is encoded by TRBV28 joined to TRBJ2-3; the D gene is perhaps TRBD1, on 6 matching bases. Trimming removed 7 bases from V and 4 bases from J, leaving 15 bases between the germline ends. The CDR3 covers 14 residues, taking in both the cysteine and the phenylalanine. Only the CDR3 DNA is retained, 42 bases long and in frame from the first base. Taken from the germline V gene, the CDR1 and CDR2 loops are MDHEN and SYDVKM.